The rows below give T cell receptor beta chains drawn from one sample of a study of T-cell memory formation after mild COVID-19. A single record per CDR3 protein comes from TCRdb applying MiXCR to the 5' RACE reads. The profile shows 400,000 or so distinct CDR3 sequences, roughly 20% of them singletons. The sample consisted of PBMCs or a T cell subset sorted from them (not recorded which). These receptors were obtained from an adult woman who had mild COVID-19 (a few samples of this study predate the infection). Cell type and time point are not known. Each CDR3 is given with its conserved first and last residue. A D gene is named only where the DNA matches it firmly. Rows give clone size only sometimes, using once, few, many, or a class for an expanded clone.

clone_size	v_call	d_call	j_call	cdr3_nt	cdr3_aa
few	TRBV7-9	-	TRBJ2-1	TGTGCCAGCAGCCCCCCGATTGGTAGCGGCAGCTCCTACAATGAGCAGTTCTTC	CASSPPIGSGSSYNEQFF
few	TRBV19	-	TRBJ2-1	TGTGCCAGTAGTACTTTTAGGGGGTTGGGTATCGAGTTCTTC	CASSTFRGLGIEFF
few	TRBV6-5	TRBD1	TRBJ1-5	TGTGCCACCAAGAGGACAGGGGATTATAGCAATCAGCCCCAGCATTTT	CATKRTGDYSNQPQHF
few	TRBV29-1	-	TRBJ2-5	TGCAGCGTTGAAGATCTGGGGGCGCAAGAGACCCAGTACTTC	CSVEDLGAQETQYF
-	TRBV15	-	TRBJ2-5	TGTGCCACCAGCAGAGATCCGAGGACACAAGAGACCCAGTACTTC	CATSRDPRTQETQYF
-	TRBV20-1	-	TRBJ2-5	TGCAGTGCTAGAGATCGCTTGGGGGCCGGAGAGACCCAGTACTTC	CSARDRLGAGETQYF
few	TRBV5-1	TRBD2	TRBJ2-7	TGCGCCAGCAGCTTCTCGGGAGGAGCGGGGGGCACCGGGCAGTACTTC	CASSFSGGAGGTGQYF
many	TRBV6-2/TRBV6-3	TRBD2	TRBJ2-2	TGTGCCAGCAGTTACTCACGGACTAGCGTAAACACCGGGGAGCTGTTTTTT	CASSYSRTSVNTGELFF
few	TRBV5-1	-	TRBJ1-1	TGCGCCAGCAGCTTTGCTGATAACACTGAAGCTTTCTTT	CASSFADNTEAFF
few	TRBV5-4	-	TRBJ2-4	TGTGCCAGCAGCATGGGAGGGGGGGCCAAAAACATTCAGTACTTC	CASSMGGGAKNIQYF
few	TRBV24-1	TRBD1	TRBJ2-1	TGTGCCACCAGTGACCCGGGACAGAGGCTATACAATGAGCAGTTCTTC	CATSDPGQRLYNEQFF
-	TRBV5-1	-	TRBJ1-1	TGCGCCAGCAGCTTGGCCGTCCAGGATCGGAACACTGAAGCTTTCTTT	CASSLAVQDRNTEAFF
few	TRBV5-6	TRBD2	TRBJ2-3	TGTGCCAGCAGCTCACTAGCGGGGCCAACAGATACGCAGTATTTT	CASSSLAGPTDTQYF
-	TRBV27	TRBD1	TRBJ1-1	TGTGCCAGCCGTGGACAGGGCTCTGAAGCTTTCTTT	CASRGQGSEAFF
-	TRBV18	-	TRBJ2-7	TGTGCCAGCTCACACCCTACAGGGCCCCACGAGCAGTACTTC	CASSHPTGPHEQYF
-	TRBV5-1	TRBD1	TRBJ2-2	TGCGCCAGCAGGGACAGGGCGACCGGGGAGCTGTTTTTT	CASRDRATGELFF
-	TRBV12-3/TRBV12-4	-	TRBJ1-1	TGTGCCACCACCCTCCCGGGGAACACTGAAGCTTTCTTT	CATTLPGNTEAFF
-	TRBV30	-	TRBJ2-5	TGTGCCTGGGCTACGGGGAGCCAAGAGACCCAGTACTTC	CAWATGSQETQYF
many	TRBV7-8	-	TRBJ2-3	TGTGCCAGCAGCCAAGGGACCACAGATACGCAGTATTTT	CASSQGTTDTQYF
-	TRBV25-1	TRBD2	TRBJ2-3	TGTGCCAGCAGTGAATATCGGGCGGGAGATAAAGATACGCAGTATTTT	CASSEYRAGDKDTQYF
-	TRBV7-3	-	TRBJ2-2	TGTGCCAGCAGCTTACTACGCGGAAATGCCGGGGAGCTGTTTTTT	CASSLLRGNAGELFF
few	TRBV4-2	-	TRBJ2-7	TGTGCCAGCAGCCGGGACTTCAACTACGAGCAGTACTTC	CASSRDFNYEQYF
-	TRBV7-2	TRBD2	TRBJ2-3	TGTGCCAGCAGCTTAAATTTCGGCGGGGGGAACACAGATACGCAGTATTTT	CASSLNFGGGNTDTQYF
-	TRBV15	TRBD1	TRBJ2-5	TGTGCCACCAGCAGAGCCTTAACAGGGGATGCACGAGAGACCCAGTACTTC	CATSRALTGDARETQYF
few	TRBV13	TRBD1	TRBJ2-7	TGTGCCAGCAGCTTAGCCCCCACAGGGGGGATATACGAGCAGTACTTC	CASSLAPTGGIYEQYF
few	TRBV4-2	-	TRBJ2-5	TGTGCCAGCAGCCAGACGTGGTGGTCACAAGAGACCCAGTACTTC	CASSQTWWSQETQYF
-	TRBV5-4	-	TRBJ2-3	TGTGCCAGCAGCTTGGGGGCTAAAACAGATACGCAGTATTTT	CASSLGAKTDTQYF
few	TRBV12-3/TRBV12-4	TRBD2	TRBJ2-2	TGTGCCAGCAGGACTAGCGGGGGGCCCAACACCGGGGAGCTGTTTTTT	CASRTSGGPNTGELFF
few	TRBV20-1	TRBD2	TRBJ2-1	TGCAGTGCTTATAGGACTAGCGGGCTTAACGTCAATGAGCAGTTCTTC	CSAYRTSGLNVNEQFF
few	TRBV3-1	TRBD1	TRBJ2-5	TGTGCCAGCAGCCCCAGGGGGTCTTACGGGGAGACCCAGTACTTC	CASSPRGSYGETQYF
few	TRBV7-2	-	TRBJ2-7	TGTGCCAGCAGCTTTACTAGCTCCGGCGAGCAGTACTTC	CASSFTSSGEQYF
few	TRBV5-1	-	TRBJ2-7	TGCGCCAGCAGATTACAGTCCCCTTACGAGCAGTACTTC	CASRLQSPYEQYF
few	TRBV25-1	TRBD1	TRBJ1-2	TGTGCCAGCAGTAAGCCGGGACAGGAAAACTATGGCTACACCTTC	CASSKPGQENYGYTF
few	TRBV20-1	-	TRBJ1-1	TGCAGTGCCAGGGTTTCCGCTGAAGCTTTCTTT	CSARVSAEAFF
many	TRBV6-5	-	TRBJ2-3	TGTGCCAGCAGGGATCTGGTTGCGGATACGCAGTATTTT	CASRDLVADTQYF
few	TRBV4-1	TRBD2	TRBJ2-1	TGCGCCAGCAGCCAAGATCTCGGGACTAGCGGGCCCCGGGACAATGAGCAGTTCTTC	CASSQDLGTSGPRDNEQFF
-	TRBV6-2/TRBV6-3	TRBD1	TRBJ1-2	TGTGCCAGCAGCAGCATCAGGGGGCAGGACTATGGCTACACCTTC	CASSSIRGQDYGYTF
few	TRBV5-1	TRBD2	TRBJ2-5	TGCGCCAGCAGCTTGGTTGGGGGACTATACCAAGAGACCCAGTACTTC	CASSLVGGLYQETQYF
-	TRBV7-3	-	TRBJ1-2	TGTGCCAGCAGCTTACAAGGGAACCCTAACTATGGCTACACCTTC	CASSLQGNPNYGYTF
few	TRBV27	TRBD1	TRBJ2-1	TGTGCCAGCAGTGCCCGGACAGGGGCAAATGAGCAGTTCTTC	CASSARTGANEQFF
-	TRBV7-3	-	TRBJ1-2	TGTGCCAGCAGCCCAGGGACACCCTATGGCTACACCTTC	CASSPGTPYGYTF
-	TRBV10-3	-	TRBJ2-7	TGTGCCATCAGTGAACCCAAGTTGATAGGGGCCCTGGGGGACGAGCAGTACTTC	CAISEPKLIGALGDEQYF
-	TRBV7-9	TRBD2	TRBJ2-3	TGTGCCAGCAGCACCGGGACTAGCAGTTATACGCAGTATTTT	CASSTGTSSYTQYF
-	TRBV5-1	TRBD2	TRBJ2-1	TGCGCCAGCAGGTTAGGGCAGTCGGGGACTAGCGGGCTCTCCTACAATGAGCAGTTCTTC	CASRLGQSGTSGLSYNEQFF
few	TRBV20-1	TRBD1	TRBJ1-2	TGCAGTGCTGCGATCCGGGACAGGGCTAACTATGGCTACACCTTC	CSAAIRDRANYGYTF
-	TRBV3-1	TRBD1	TRBJ2-5	TGTGCCAGCAGCCGCGTACAGGGGGTTCAAGAGACCCAGTACTTC	CASSRVQGVQETQYF
once	TRBV29-1	-	TRBJ2-1	TGCAGCGTTGGGGATTCGGGAAATGAGCAGTTCTTC	CSVGDSGNEQFF
-	TRBV19	-	TRBJ1-2	TGTGCCAGTAGTATGGCGGGCTCTCCTCCTAAGGGCTACACCTTC	CASSMAGSPPKGYTF
many	TRBV4-2	-	TRBJ2-5	TGTGCCAGCAGCCGGGGCTCGGGACTGGAGGCGGAGACCCAGTACTTC	CASSRGSGLEAETQYF
few	TRBV7-2	TRBD1	TRBJ1-4	TGTGCCAGCAGCACGGACAGGGCGGGGGAAAAACTGTTTTTT	CASSTDRAGEKLFF
-	TRBV19	TRBD1	TRBJ2-7	TGTGCCAGTAGCCCGAGACCGGACAGGTACGAGCAGTACTTC	CASSPRPDRYEQYF
few	TRBV29-1	-	TRBJ2-2	TGCAGCGTTGCTTGGTGGCAGAACACCGGGGAGCTGTTTTTT	CSVAWWQNTGELFF
-	TRBV29-1	TRBD2	TRBJ2-1	TGCAGCGTGGAGACTAGCGGCTGGAATGAGCAGTTCTTC	CSVETSGWNEQFF
many	TRBV27	-	TRBJ2-7	TGTGCCAGCAGTTTGGAGGGGTTCCACGAGCAGTACTTC	CASSLEGFHEQYF
-	TRBV6-2/TRBV6-3	-	TRBJ2-7	TGTGCCAGCAGTTCCGAACGCTTCGAGCAGTACTTC	CASSSERFEQYF
-	TRBV29-1	-	TRBJ2-5	TGCAGCGTGATCATAAAGAAAGAGACCCAGTACTTC	CSVIIKKETQYF
-	TRBV6-1	TRBD2	TRBJ2-1	TGTGCCAGCAGCGCACAGGGACTAGCGAAGAATGAGCAGTTCTTC	CASSAQGLAKNEQFF
-	TRBV7-2	TRBD2	TRBJ2-3	TGTGCCAGCAGCTTAAGGGGGGACCGGACCGGGACTAGCTCTTCACCTTCGAATACGCAGTATTTT	CASSLRGDRTGTSSSPSNTQYF
few	TRBV12-3/TRBV12-4	-	TRBJ2-3	TGTGCCAGCAGTTTCGCCCTCACAGATACGCAGTATTTT	CASSFALTDTQYF
-	TRBV5-5	-	TRBJ2-7	TGTGCCAGCAGCGGGGGGGGGACACCAGGCTACGAGCAGTACTTC	CASSGGGTPGYEQYF